This TCR beta chain was sequenced for a study of identical twins. TCRdb reprocessed the 5' RACE reads via MiXCR and lists one record per CDR3 protein. The data contain around 100,000 distinct CDR3 sequences, 5.5% to 7% of them singletons. General study points: Within monozygotic twins, out-of-frame TCR alpha sharing was underestimated by the models. While abundant cord blood beta clonotypes carried fewer insertions, memory repertoires showed no such pattern.

V was cut by 3 bases and J by 0 bases, with 0 bases left in between. Looked up from germline, CDR1 is SGHNT and CDR2 is YENEEA. The CDR3 is 12 residues long. At least ten counts were recorded for this clonotype. As yet, its antigen is unknown. The chain links TRBV11-3 to TRBJ2-1; no firm D call. The sequencing input was memory T cells sorted from blood. This TCR derives from a woman aged 50 to 65 in good health. CDR3 sequence (DNA): TGTGCCAGCAGCTTCTCCTACAATGAGCAGTTCTTC. It is translated as CASSFSYNEQFF.